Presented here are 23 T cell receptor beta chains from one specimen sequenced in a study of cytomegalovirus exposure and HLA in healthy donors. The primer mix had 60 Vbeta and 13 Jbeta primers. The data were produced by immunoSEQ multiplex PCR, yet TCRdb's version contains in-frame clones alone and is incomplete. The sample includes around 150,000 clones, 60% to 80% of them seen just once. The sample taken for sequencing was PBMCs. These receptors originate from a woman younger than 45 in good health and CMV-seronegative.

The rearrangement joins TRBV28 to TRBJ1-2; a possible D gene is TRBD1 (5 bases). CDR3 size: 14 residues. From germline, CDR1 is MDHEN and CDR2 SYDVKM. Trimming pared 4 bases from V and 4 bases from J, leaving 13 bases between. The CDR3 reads CASSSWGSGYGYTF. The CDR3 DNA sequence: TGTGCCAGCAGTTCGTGGGGCTCTGGCTATGGCTACACCTTC.

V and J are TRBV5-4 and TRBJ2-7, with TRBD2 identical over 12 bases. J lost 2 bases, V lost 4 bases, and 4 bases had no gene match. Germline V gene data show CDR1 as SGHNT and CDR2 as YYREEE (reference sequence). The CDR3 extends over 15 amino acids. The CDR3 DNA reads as TGTGCCAGCAGCCGTGGACTAGCGGGGACCTACGAGCAGTACTTC. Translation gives CASSRGLAGTYEQYF. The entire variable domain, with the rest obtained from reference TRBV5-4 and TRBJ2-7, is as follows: ETGVTQSPTHLIKTRGQQVTLRCSSQSGHNTVSWYQQALGQGPQFIFQYYREEENGRGNFPPRFSGLQFPNYSSELNVNALELDDSALYLCASSRGLAGTYEQYFGPGTRLTVT.

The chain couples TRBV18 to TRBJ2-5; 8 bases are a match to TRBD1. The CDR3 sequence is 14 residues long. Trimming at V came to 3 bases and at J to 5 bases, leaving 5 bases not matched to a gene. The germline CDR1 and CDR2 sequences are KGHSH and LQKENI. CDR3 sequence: CASSPNTGGETQYF. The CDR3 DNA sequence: TGTGCCAGCTCACCGAACACAGGGGGGGAGACCCAGTACTTC.

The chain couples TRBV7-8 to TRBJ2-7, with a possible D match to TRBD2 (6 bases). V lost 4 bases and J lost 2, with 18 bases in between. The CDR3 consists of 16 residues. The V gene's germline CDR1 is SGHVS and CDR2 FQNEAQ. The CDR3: CASSWTPGLPTYEQYF. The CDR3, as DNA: TGTGCCAGCAGCTGGACACCGGGACTGCCAACCTACGAGCAGTACTTC. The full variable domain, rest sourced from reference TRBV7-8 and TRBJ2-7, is GAGVSQSPRYKVAKRGQDVALRCDPISGHVSLFWYQQALGQGPEFLTYFQNEAQLDKSGLPSDRFFAERPEGSVSTLKIQRTQQEDSAVYLCASSWTPGLPTYEQYFGPGTRLTVT.

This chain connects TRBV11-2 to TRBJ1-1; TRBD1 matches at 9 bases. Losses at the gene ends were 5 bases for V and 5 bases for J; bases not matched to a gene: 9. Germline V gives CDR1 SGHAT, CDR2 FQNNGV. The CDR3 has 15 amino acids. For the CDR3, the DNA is TGTGCCAGCAGCCCAAGACAGGGGGGGTGGACTGAAGCTTTCTTT. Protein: CASSPRQGGWTEAFF.

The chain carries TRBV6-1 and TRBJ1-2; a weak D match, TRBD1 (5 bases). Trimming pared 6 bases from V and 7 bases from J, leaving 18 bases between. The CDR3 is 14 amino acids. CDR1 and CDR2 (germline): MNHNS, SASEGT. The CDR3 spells CASREGYRTGGYTF. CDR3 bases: TGTGCCAGCAGGGAGGGGTACCGTACGGGTGGCTACACCTTC.

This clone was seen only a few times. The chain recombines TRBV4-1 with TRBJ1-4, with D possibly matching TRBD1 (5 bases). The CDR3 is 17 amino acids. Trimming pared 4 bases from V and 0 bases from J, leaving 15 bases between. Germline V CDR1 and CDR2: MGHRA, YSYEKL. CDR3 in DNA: TGCGCCAGCAGCCCGGAGTGGGGCGGATCAACTAATGAAAAACTGTTTTTT. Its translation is CASSPEWGGSTNEKLFF.

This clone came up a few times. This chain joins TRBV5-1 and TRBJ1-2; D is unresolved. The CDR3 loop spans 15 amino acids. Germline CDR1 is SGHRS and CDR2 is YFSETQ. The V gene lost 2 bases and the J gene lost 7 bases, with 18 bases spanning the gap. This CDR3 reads CASSFVDGGDVGYTF. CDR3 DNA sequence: TGCGCCAGCAGCTTTGTGGATGGCGGGGATGTTGGCTACACCTTC.

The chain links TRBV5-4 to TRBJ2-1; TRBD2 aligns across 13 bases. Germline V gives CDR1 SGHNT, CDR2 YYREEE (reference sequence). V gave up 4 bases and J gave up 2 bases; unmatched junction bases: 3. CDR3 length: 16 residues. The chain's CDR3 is CASSRGTSGAYNEQFF. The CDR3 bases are TGTGCCAGCAGCCGAGGGACTAGCGGGGCCTACAATGAGCAGTTCTTC.

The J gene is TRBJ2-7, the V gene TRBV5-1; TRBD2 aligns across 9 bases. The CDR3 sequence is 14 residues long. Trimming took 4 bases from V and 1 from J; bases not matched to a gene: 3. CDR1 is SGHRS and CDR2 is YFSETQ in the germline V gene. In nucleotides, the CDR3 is TGCGCCAGCAGCAATAGCGGGGGTTCCTACGAGCAGTACTTC. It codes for CASSNSGGSYEQYF.

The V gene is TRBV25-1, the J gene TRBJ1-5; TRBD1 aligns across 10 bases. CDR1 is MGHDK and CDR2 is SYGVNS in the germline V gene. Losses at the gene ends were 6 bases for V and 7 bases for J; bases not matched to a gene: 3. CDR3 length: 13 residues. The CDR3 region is CASSGQGDQPQHF. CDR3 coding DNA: TGTGCCAGCAGCGGACAGGGGGACCAGCCCCAGCATTTT.

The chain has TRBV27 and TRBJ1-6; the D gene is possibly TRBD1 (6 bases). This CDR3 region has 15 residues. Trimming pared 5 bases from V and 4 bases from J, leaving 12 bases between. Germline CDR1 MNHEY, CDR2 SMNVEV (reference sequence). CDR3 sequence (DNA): TGTGCCAGCAGTGCCGGACAGATTTATAATTCACCCCTCCACTTT. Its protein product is CASSAGQIYNSPLHF.

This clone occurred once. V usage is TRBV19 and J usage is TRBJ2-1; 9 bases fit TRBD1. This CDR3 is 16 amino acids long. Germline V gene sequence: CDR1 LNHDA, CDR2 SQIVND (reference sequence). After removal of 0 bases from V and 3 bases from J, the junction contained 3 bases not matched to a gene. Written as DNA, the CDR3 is TGTGCCAGTAGTATAGACCTGACAGGGGGCTACAATGAGCAGTTCTTC. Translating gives CASSIDLTGGYNEQFF.

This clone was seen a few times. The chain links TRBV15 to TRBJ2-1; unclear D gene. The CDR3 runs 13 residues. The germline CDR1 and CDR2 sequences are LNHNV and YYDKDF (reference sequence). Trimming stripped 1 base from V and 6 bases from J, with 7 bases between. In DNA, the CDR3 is TGTGCCACCAGCAGAGCGCGCCGCAATGAGCAGTTCTTC. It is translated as CATSRARRNEQFF. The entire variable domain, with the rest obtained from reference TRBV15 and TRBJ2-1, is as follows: DAMVIQNPRYQVTQFGKPVTLSCSQTLNHNVMYWYQQKSSQAPKLLFHYYDKDFNNEADTPDNFQSRRPNTSFCFLDIRSPGLGDTAMYLCATSRARRNEQFFGPGTRLTVL.

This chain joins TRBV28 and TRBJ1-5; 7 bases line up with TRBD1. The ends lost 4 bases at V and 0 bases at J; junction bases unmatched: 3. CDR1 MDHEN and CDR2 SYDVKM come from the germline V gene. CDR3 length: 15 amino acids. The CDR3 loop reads CASSWGTDSNQPQHF. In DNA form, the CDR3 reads TGTGCCAGCAGTTGGGGGACAGATAGCAATCAGCCCCAGCATTTT. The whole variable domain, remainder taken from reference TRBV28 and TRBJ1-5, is DVKVTQSSRYLVKRTGEKVFLECVQDMDHENMFWYRQDPGLGLRLIYFSYDVKMKEKGDIPEGYSVSREKKERFSLILESASTNQTSMYLCASSWGTDSNQPQHFGDGTRLSIL.

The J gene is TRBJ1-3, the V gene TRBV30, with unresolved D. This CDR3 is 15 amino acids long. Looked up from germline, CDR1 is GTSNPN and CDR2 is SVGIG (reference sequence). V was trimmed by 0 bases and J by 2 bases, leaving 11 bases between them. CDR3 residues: CAWSVLLGTGNTIYF. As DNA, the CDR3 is TGTGCCTGGAGTGTACTCTTGGGCACTGGAAACACCATATATTTT.

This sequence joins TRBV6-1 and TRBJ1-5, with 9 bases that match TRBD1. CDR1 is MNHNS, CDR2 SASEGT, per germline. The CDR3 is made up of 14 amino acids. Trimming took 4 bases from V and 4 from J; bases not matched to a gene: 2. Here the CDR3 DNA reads TGTGCCAGCAGTGTGGGGACAGGGAATCAGCCCCAGCATTTT. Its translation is CASSVGTGNQPQHF.

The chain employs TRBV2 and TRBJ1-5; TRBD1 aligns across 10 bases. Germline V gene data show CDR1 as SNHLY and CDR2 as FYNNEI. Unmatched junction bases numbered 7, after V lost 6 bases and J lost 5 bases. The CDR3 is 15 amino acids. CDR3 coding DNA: TGTGCCAGCAGGGGACAGGGGTCGGGCGATCAGCCCCAGCATTTT. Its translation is CASRGQGSGDQPQHF.

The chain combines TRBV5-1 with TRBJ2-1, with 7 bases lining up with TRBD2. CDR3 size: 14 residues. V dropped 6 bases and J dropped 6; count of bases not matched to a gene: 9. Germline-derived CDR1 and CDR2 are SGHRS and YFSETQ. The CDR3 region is CASNKAGPSNEQFF. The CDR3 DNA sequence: TGCGCCAGCAATAAAGCGGGGCCGAGCAATGAGCAGTTCTTC.

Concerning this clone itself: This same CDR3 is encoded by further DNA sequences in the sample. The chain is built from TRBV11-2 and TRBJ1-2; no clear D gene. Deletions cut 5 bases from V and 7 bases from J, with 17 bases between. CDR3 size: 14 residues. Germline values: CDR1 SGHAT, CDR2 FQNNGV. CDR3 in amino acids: CASSVKEGSAGYTF. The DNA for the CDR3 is TGTGCCAGCAGCGTAAAGGAGGGATCGGCTGGCTACACCTTC.

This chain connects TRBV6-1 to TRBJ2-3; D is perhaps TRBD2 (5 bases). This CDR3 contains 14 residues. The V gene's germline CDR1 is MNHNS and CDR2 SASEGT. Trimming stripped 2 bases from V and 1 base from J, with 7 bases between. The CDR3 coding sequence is TGTGCCAGCAGTGAACCCGGGGGCACAGATACGCAGTATTTT. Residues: CASSEPGGTDTQYF.

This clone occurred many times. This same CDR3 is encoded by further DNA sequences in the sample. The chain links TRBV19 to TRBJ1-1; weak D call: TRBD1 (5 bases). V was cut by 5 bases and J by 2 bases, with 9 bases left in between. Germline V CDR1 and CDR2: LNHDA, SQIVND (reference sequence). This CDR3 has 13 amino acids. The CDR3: CASSAQVNTEAFF. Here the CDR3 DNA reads TGTGCCAGTAGTGCACAGGTTAACACTGAAGCTTTCTTT.

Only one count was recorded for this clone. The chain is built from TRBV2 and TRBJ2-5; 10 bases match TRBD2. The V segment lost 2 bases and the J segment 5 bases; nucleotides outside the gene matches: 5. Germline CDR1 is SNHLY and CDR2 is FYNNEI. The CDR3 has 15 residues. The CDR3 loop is CASSESGGAAETQYF. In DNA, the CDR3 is TGTGCCAGCAGTGAAAGCGGGGGGGCGGCGGAGACCCAGTACTTC. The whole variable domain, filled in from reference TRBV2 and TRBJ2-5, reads EPEVTQTPSHQVTQMGQEVILRCVPISNHLYFYWYRQILGQKVEFLVSFYNNEISEKSEIFDDQFSVERPDGSNFTLKIRSTKLEDSAMYFCASSESGGAAETQYFGPGTRLLVL.